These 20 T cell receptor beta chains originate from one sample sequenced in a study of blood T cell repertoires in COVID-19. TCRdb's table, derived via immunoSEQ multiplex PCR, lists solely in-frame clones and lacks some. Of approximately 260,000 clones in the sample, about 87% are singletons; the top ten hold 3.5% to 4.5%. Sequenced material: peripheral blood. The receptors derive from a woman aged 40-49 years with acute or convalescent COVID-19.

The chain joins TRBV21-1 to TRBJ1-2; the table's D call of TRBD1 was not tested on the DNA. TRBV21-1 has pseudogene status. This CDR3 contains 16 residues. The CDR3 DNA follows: TGTGCCAGCAGCAAGGGACAGGGGGCAGTTTTCTATGGCTACACCTTC. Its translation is CASSKGQGAVFYGYTF.

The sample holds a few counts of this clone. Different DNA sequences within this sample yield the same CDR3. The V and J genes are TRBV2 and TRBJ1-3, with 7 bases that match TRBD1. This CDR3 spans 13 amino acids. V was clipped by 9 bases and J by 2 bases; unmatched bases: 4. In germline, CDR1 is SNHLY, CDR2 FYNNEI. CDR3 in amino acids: CASRGRTGNTIYF. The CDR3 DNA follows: TGTGCCAGTAGGGGGCGGACTGGAAACACCATATATTTT.

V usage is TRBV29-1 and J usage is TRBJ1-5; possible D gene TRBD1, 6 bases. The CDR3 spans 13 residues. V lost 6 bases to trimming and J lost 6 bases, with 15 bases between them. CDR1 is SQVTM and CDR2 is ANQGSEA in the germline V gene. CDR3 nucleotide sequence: TGCAGCGTACTACAGGGTTTCGGTCAGCCCCAGCATTTT. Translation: CSVLQGFGQPQHF.

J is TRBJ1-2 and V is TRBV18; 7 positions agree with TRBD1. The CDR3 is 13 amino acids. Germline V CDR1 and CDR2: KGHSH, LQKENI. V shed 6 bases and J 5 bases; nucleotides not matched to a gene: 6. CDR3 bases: TGTGCCAGCTCCCGACAGGGAAGTTATGGCTACACCTTC. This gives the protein CASSRQGSYGYTF.

CDR3 DNA sequence: TGTGCCAGCAGCTTCCGGACAGGCCGAGATGAGCAGTTCTTC. It is translated as CASSFRTGRDEQFF. The chain links TRBV7-3 to TRBJ2-1, with 7 positions matching TRBD1. The trim removed 3 bases at V and 8 bases at J, leaving 7 bases unmatched. CDR3 size: 14 residues. Germline V gene lookup returns CDR1 SGHTA and CDR2 FQGTGA.

In nucleotides, the CDR3 is TGTGCCAGTAGTATCGACAGCTCCTATAATTCACCCCTCCACTTT. Encoded protein: CASSIDSSYNSPLHF. The chain employs TRBV19 and TRBJ1-6; tentative D call: TRBD1 (5 bases). This CDR3 comprises 15 residues. Trimming cost V 3 bases and J 0 bases, with 6 bases left between them. The germline gives CDR1 LNHDA, CDR2 SQIVND (reference sequence).

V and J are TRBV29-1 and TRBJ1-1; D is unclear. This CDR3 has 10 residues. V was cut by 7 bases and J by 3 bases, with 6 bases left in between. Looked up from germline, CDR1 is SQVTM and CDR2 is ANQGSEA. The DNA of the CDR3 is TGCAGCGGTTCTGACACTGAAGCTTTCTTT. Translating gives CSGSDTEAFF.

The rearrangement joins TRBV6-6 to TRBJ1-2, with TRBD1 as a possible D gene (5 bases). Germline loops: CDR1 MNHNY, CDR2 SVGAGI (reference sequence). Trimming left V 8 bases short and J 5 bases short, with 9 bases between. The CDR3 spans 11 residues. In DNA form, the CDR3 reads TGTGCCAGCTCGACAGAGTATGGCTACACCTTC. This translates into CASSTEYGYTF.

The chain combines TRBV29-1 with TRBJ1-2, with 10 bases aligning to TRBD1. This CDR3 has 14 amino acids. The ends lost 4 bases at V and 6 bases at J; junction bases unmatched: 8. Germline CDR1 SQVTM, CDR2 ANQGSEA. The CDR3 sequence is CSVGDRGNSNGYTF. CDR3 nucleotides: TGCAGCGTTGGGGACAGGGGAAACTCTAATGGCTACACCTTC.

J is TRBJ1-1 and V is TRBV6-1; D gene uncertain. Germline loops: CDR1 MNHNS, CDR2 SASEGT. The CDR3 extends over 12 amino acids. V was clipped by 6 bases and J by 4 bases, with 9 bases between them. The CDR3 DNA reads TGTGCCAGCAGAAGCCAGGCCACTGAAGCTTTCTTT. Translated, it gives CASRSQATEAFF.

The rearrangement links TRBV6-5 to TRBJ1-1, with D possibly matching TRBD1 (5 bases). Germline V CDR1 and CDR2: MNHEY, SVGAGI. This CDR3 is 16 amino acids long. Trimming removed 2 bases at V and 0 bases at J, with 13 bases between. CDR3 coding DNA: TGTGCCAGCAGTTACGCCTGGGGGGAAATGAACACTGAAGCTTTCTTT. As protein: CASSYAWGEMNTEAFF.

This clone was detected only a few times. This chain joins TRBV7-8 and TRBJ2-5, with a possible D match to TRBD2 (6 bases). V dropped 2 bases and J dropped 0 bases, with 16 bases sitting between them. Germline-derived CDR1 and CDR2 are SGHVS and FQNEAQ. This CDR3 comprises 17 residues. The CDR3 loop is CASSLPFGSGDQETQYF. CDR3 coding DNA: TGTGCCAGCAGCTTACCTTTTGGGTCGGGGGACCAAGAGACCCAGTACTTC.

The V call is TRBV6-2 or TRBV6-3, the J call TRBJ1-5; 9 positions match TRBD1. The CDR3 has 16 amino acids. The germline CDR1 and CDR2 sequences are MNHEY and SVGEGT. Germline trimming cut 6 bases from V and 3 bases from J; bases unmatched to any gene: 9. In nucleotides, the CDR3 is TGTGCCAGCAGCCGCGGGACAGGGCTATACAATCAGCCCCAGCATTTT. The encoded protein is CASSRGTGLYNQPQHF.

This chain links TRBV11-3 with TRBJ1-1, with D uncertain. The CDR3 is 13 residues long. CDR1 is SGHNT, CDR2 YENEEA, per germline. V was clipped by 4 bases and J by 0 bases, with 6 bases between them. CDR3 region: CASSSYLNTEAFF. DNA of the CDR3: TGTGCCAGCAGCTCCTACTTGAACACTGAAGCTTTCTTT.

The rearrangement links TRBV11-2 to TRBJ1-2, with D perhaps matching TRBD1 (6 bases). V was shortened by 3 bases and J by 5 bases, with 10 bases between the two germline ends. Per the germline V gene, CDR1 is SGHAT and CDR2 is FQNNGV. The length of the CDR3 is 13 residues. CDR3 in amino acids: CASSFDRRYGYTF. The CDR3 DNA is TGTGCCAGCAGCTTTGACAGGCGGTATGGCTACACCTTC.

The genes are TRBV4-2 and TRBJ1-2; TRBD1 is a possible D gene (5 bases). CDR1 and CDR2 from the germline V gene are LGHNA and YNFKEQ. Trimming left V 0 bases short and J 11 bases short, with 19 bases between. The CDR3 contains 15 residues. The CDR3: CASSQDRTARVRYTF. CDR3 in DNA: TGTGCCAGCAGCCAAGATCGAACGGCCAGGGTGAGGTACACCTTC.

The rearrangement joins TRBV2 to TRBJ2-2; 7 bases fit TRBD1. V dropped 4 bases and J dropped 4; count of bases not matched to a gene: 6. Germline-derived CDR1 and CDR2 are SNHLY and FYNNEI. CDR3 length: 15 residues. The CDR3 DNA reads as TGTGCCAGCAGTGTGAAGGGGGCCGGCACCGGGGAGCTGTTTTTT. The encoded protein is CASSVKGAGTGELFF. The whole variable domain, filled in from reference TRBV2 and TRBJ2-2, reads EPEVTQTPSHQVTQMGQEVILRCVPISNHLYFYWYRQILGQKVEFLVSFYNNEISEKSEIFDDQFSVERPDGSNFTLKIRSTKLEDSAMYFCASSVKGAGTGELFFGEGSRLTVL.

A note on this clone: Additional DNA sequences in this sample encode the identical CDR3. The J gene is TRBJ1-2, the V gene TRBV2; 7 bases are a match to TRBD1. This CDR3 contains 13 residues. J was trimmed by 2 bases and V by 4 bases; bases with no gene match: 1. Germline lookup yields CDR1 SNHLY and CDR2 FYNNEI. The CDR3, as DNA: TGTGCCAGCAGTGGGACAGGAAACTATGGCTACACCTTC. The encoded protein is CASSGTGNYGYTF. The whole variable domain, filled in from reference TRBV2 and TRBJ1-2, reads EPEVTQTPSHQVTQMGQEVILRCVPISNHLYFYWYRQILGQKVEFLVSFYNNEISEKSEIFDDQFSVERPDGSNFTLKIRSTKLEDSAMYFCASSGTGNYGYTFGSGTRLTVV.

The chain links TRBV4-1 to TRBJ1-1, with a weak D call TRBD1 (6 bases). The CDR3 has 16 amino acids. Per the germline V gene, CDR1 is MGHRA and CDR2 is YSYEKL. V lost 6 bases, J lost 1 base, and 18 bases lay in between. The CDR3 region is CASSPRGGPGNTEAFF. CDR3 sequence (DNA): TGCGCCAGCAGTCCGCGCGGGGGCCCAGGGAACACTGAAGCTTTCTTT.

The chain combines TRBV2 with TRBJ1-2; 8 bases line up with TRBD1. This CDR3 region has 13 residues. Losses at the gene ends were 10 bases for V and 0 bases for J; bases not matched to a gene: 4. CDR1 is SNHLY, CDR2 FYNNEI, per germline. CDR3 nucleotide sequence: TGTGCCACAGTGGACAGGGCTAACTATGGCTACACCTTC. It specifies CATVDRANYGYTF. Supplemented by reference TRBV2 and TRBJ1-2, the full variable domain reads EPEVTQTPSHQVTQMGQEVILRCVPISNHLYFYWYRQILGQKVEFLVSFYNNEISEKSEIFDDQFSVERPDGSNFTLKIRSTKLEDSAMYFCATVDRANYGYTFGSGTRLTVV.